This T cell receptor beta chain was sequenced in a study of cytomegalovirus exposure and HLA in healthy donors. General study results and limits: A missense variant in DCLRE1C was later tied to TCR beta V- and J-gene trimming.

No CMV serostatus entry exists for this donor. This clone was picked up a small number of times. As yet, its antigen is unknown. PCR amplification relied on 60 Vbeta primers (plus 13 Jbeta primers). The assay was immunoSEQ multiplex PCR, and TCRdb's table has in-frame clones only and misses some. The table has some 120,000 clones, more than 65% seen once. Sample: PBMCs. This TCR came from a human donor in good health.

The CDR3: CASSLDEGTVGSPLHF. The CDR3 DNA follows: TGTGCCAGCAGCTTGGACGAGGGGACAGTTGGTTCACCCCTCCACTTT. The V gene is TRBV5-6, the J gene TRBJ1-6; TRBD1 aligns across 7 bases. From germline, CDR1 is SGHDT and CDR2 YYEEEE. The CDR3 totals 16 residues. V dropped 0 bases and J dropped 9; count of bases not matched to a gene: 9. The whole variable domain, remainder taken from reference TRBV5-6 and TRBJ1-6, is DAGVTQSPTHLIKTRGQQVTLRCSPKSGHDTVSWYQQALGQGPQFIFQYYEEEERQRGNFPDRFSGHQFPNYSSELNVNALLLGDSALYLCASSLDEGTVGSPLHFGNGTRLTVT.